Listed here are 29 T cell receptor beta chains from one sample, sequenced in a study of CD8 T cells in Susac syndrome. About 0.5 to 1 ug RNA was reverse transcribed with random hexamers. TCRdb fed the immunoSEQ multiplex PCR reads into MiXCR, producing one record per CDR3 protein. The sample contains approximately 180,000 distinct CDR3 sequences, under 97% of which appear only once. The sequenced sample was CD4+ T cells from PBMCs. These receptors originate from a human donor with multiple sclerosis.

The CDR3 nucleotides are TGTGCCAGCTCACCACAGGGTGGTGGCTACACCTTC. Its translation: CASSPQGGGYTF. This sequence joins TRBV18 and TRBJ1-2; no clear D. The germline CDR1 and CDR2 sequences are KGHSH and LQKENI. The ends were cut back, 1 base at V and 7 bases at J, with 7 bases in the middle. The CDR3 extends over 12 amino acids.

V and J are TRBV20-1 and TRBJ2-3; D may be TRBD1 or TRBD2 (6 bases each). Between the trimmed V and J ends, which lost 3 bases and 2 bases, there was a span of 12 bases. Germline V CDR1 and CDR2: DFQATT, SNEGSKA (reference sequence). This CDR3 contains 14 residues. The chain's CDR3 is CSASLRGDTDTQYF. For the CDR3, the DNA is TGCAGTGCTAGTCTTAGGGGGGACACAGATACGCAGTATTTT.

A single count supports this clonotype. The J gene is TRBJ1-1, the V gene TRBV3-1; D uncertain. Germline assignment: CDR1 LGHDT and CDR2 YNNKEL (reference sequence). The CDR3 has 13 residues. V was clipped by 5 bases and J by 4 bases, with 11 bases between them. CDR3 coding DNA: TGTGCCAGCAGCGCACGGTTGGGCACTGAAGCTTTCTTT. This gives the protein CASSARLGTEAFF.

J is TRBJ2-5 and V is TRBV9; TRBD2 matches 8 bases. The CDR3 spans 15 residues. Losses at the gene ends were 3 bases for V and 3 bases for J; bases not matched to a gene: 7. CDR1 is SGDLS, CDR2 YYNGEE, per germline. CDR3 protein: CASSAPPGGEETQYF. CDR3 DNA sequence: TGTGCCAGCAGCGCCCCCCCGGGGGGGGAAGAGACCCAGTACTTC.

Here the CDR3 reads CAWGRTNEKLFF. CDR3 coding DNA: TGTGCCTGGGGGCGCACTAATGAAAAACTGTTTTTT. The chain employs TRBV30 and TRBJ1-4; D is undetermined. The CDR3 length is 12 residues. Germline CDR1 GTSNPN, CDR2 SVGIG (reference sequence). The V gene lost 5 bases and the J gene lost 2 bases, with 6 bases spanning the gap.

V usage is TRBV28 and J usage is TRBJ1-2, with D possibly being TRBD1 (6 bases). Germline V lookup: CDR1 MDHEN, CDR2 SYDVKM. V was pared by 10 bases and J by 4 bases, with 16 bases between. This CDR3 is 13 amino acids long. CDR3 sequence reads: CATIGGGGYGYTF. CDR3 DNA sequence: TGTGCCACCATCGGGGGAGGGGGCTATGGCTACACCTTC.

This clonotype was counted between two and nine times. The CDR3 loop is CSVERGGYNEQFF. In DNA, the CDR3 is TGCAGCGTTGAGAGGGGCGGTTACAATGAGCAGTTCTTC. The chain combines TRBV29-1 with TRBJ2-1, with D possibly called TRBD1 or TRBD2 (5 bases each). CDR1 is SQVTM and CDR2 is ANQGSEA in the germline V gene. Trimming took 3 bases from V and 4 from J, leaving 10 bases between them. The CDR3 totals 13 residues.

This rearrangement joins TRBV20-1 to TRBJ2-7, with a tentative D call TRBD1 (6 bases). The CDR3 runs 15 residues. The V and J ends lost 5 bases and 2 bases respectively, with 19 bases between them. Germline lookup yields CDR1 DFQATT and CDR2 SNEGSKA (reference sequence). DNA of the CDR3: TGCAGTGCTCACCCGGGACACACCATTCCCTACGAGCAGTACTTC. Its translation: CSAHPGHTIPYEQYF.

This chain uses TRBV7-2 with TRBJ2-3; D could derive from TRBD1 or TRBD2 (5 bases each). The CDR3 is made up of 15 amino acids. In germline, CDR1 is SGHTA, CDR2 FQGNSA. V shed 5 bases and J shed 2 bases, with 14 bases lying between them. Here the CDR3 reads CASSPLGRLTDTQYF. DNA for the CDR3: TGTGCCAGCAGCCCATTGGGACGGCTCACAGATACGCAGTATTTT.

The genes are TRBV6-5 and TRBJ1-1, with D perhaps TRBD1 (5 bases). Germline CDR1 MNHEY, CDR2 SVGAGI. Trimming left V 4 bases short and J 4 bases short, with 16 bases between. The CDR3 loop spans 15 amino acids. The CDR3 nucleotides are TGTGCCAGCAGTTCCAGGGTGGAAGGACGCACTGAAGCTTTCTTT. Protein: CASSSRVEGRTEAFF.

Only one count was recorded for this clonotype. The CDR3 DNA follows: TGCGCCAGCAGCCGGACACAGGGACCAAACACTGAAGCTTTCTTT. Residues: CASSRTQGPNTEAFF. J is TRBJ1-1 and V is TRBV4-3; possible D gene TRBD1, 6 bases. CDR1 LGHNA and CDR2 YSLEER come from the germline V gene. Trimming took off 4 bases at V and 2 bases at J, with 14 bases between the two ends. The CDR3 contains 15 residues.

V gene TRBV30 combines with J gene TRBJ2-7, with 10 bases lining up with TRBD1. Germline values: CDR1 GTSNPN, CDR2 SVGIG (reference sequence). Germline trimming cut 1 base from V and 7 bases from J; bases unmatched to any gene: 16. This CDR3 has 17 amino acids. The CDR3 bases are TGTGCCTGGAGTGCCATCCTCCCGGGGACAGGGGCTTCGGAGCAGTACTTC. It yields the protein CAWSAILPGTGASEQYF.

The chain combines TRBV18 with TRBJ2-5, with 11 bases aligning to TRBD1. Germline assignment: CDR1 KGHSH and CDR2 LQKENI. Unmatched junction bases numbered 2, after V lost 0 bases and J lost 5 bases. There are 15 residues in the CDR3. The CDR3 spells CASSPPGQGGETQYF. The CDR3, as DNA: TGTGCCAGCTCACCACCGGGACAGGGGGGTGAGACCCAGTACTTC.

The chain has TRBV4-3 and TRBJ2-5; a possible D gene is TRBD2 (5 bases). The CDR3 totals 16 residues. Trimming pared 0 bases from V and 5 bases from J, leaving 16 bases between. The germline V gene has CDR1 LGHNA and CDR2 YSLEER. This CDR3 is CASSQDWSGNMETQYF. For the CDR3, the DNA is TGCGCCAGCAGCCAAGATTGGTCCGGGAACATGGAGACCCAGTACTTC.

The V and J genes are TRBV7-2 and TRBJ1-1, with 7 bases fitting TRBD1. In germline, CDR1 is SGHTA, CDR2 FQGNSA. The CDR3 is made up of 12 amino acids. V lost 1 base and J lost 11; bases outside the gene matches: 4. The CDR3 sequence is CASSLGAGGAFF. CDR3 in DNA: TGTGCCAGCAGCTTAGGGGCAGGGGGGGCTTTCTTT.

The rearrangement uses TRBV15 and TRBJ2-4; TRBD2 matches at 11 bases. CDR3 length: 18 residues. J gave up 10 bases and V 0 bases, and 14 bases lay outside the gene matches. From germline, CDR1 is LNHNV and CDR2 YYDKDF (reference sequence). CDR3 in amino acids: CATSRDGLAGGQNRIQYF. CDR3 nucleotide sequence: TGTGCCACCAGCAGAGATGGGTTAGCGGGGGGGCAGAATCGAATTCAGTACTTC.

The V and J genes are TRBV30 and TRBJ2-7, with D hard to call. This CDR3 spans 12 amino acids. Trimming took off 4 bases at V and 4 bases at J, with 11 bases between the two ends. Germline-derived CDR1 and CDR2 are GTSNPN and SVGIG (reference sequence). The chain's CDR3 is CAWTSGRYEQYF. In nucleotides, the CDR3 is TGTGCCTGGACCTCAGGAAGATACGAGCAGTACTTC.

The V and J genes are TRBV7-6 and TRBJ2-5, with D possibly called TRBD1 or TRBD2 (5 bases each). The CDR3 is 13 amino acids. Trimming left V 1 base short and J 5 bases short, with 8 bases between. CDR1 and CDR2 from the germline V gene are SGHVS and FNYEAQ. CDR3 region: CASSLVGAETQYF. CDR3 DNA: TGTGCCAGCAGCTTAGTCGGGGCGGAGACCCAGTACTTC.

This sequence joins TRBV20-1 and TRBJ2-5; TRBD1 matches 11 bases. The J segment lost 5 bases and the V segment lost 6 bases, leaving 5 bases of the junction unmatched. The CDR3 consists of 13 residues. Germline V gene lookup returns CDR1 DFQATT and CDR2 SNEGSKA (reference sequence). The CDR3 protein is CSAGQGAKETQYF. As DNA, the CDR3 is TGCAGTGCCGGACAGGGGGCGAAGGAGACCCAGTACTTC.

This clonotype is a singleton in its sample. The V gene is TRBV29-1, the J gene TRBJ1-1; TRBD1 might be the D (6 bases). V lost 7 bases to trimming and J lost 3 bases, with 15 bases between them. The CDR3 spans 13 residues. CDR1 SQVTM and CDR2 ANQGSEA come from the germline V gene. Written as DNA, the CDR3 is TGCAGCGACAAAGGGGGACGGGACACTGAAGCTTTCTTT. It yields the protein CSDKGGRDTEAFF.

This clonotype was counted a single time. The chain joins TRBV12-3 or TRBV12-4 to TRBJ2-6; D is uncertain. The V end was cut by 6 bases, the J end by 9 bases, with 6 bases between. The CDR3 has 11 amino acids. CDR3 bases: TGTGCCAGCAGCCCGCTCAACGTCCTGACTTTC. Amino acids: CASSPLNVLTF.

As to this clonotype: Germline is not matched at one junction end, which may reflect a read error. The CDR3 nucleotides read TGCTCCAGGGGCACGACCTACGAGCAGTACTTC. Translated, it gives CSRGTTYEQYF. The V and J genes are TRBV23-1 and TRBJ2-7; possibly TRBD1 for D (6 bases). TRBV23-1 is placed among ORFs of uncertain function. The CDR3 is made up of 11 amino acids.

The rearrangement links TRBV3-1 to TRBJ2-7; maybe TRBD2 (5 bases). V dropped 3 bases and J dropped 2 bases, with 14 bases sitting between them. The CDR3 runs 15 residues. The germline CDR1 and CDR2 sequences are LGHDT and YNNKEL (reference sequence). CDR3 loop: CASSHGPSGTYEQYF. DNA for the CDR3: TGTGCCAGCAGCCACGGGCCGAGCGGAACCTACGAGCAGTACTTC.

This chain joins TRBV20-1 and TRBJ1-5; no reliable D call. The V and J ends lost 1 base and 4 bases respectively, with 11 bases between them. CDR1 is DFQATT, CDR2 SNEGSKA, per germline (reference sequence). The CDR3 spans 14 residues. CDR3 region: CSARAMDANQPQHF. DNA for the CDR3: TGCAGTGCTAGAGCGATGGACGCGAATCAGCCCCAGCATTTT.

This chain's CDR3 is CASSLSGGVFYNEQFF. The CDR3 DNA reads TGTGCCAGCAGTTTATCAGGCGGGGTCTTCTACAATGAGCAGTTCTTC. The rearrangement uses TRBV28 and TRBJ2-1; D might be TRBD2 (6 bases). The CDR3 has 16 amino acids. Germline CDR1 is MDHEN and CDR2 is SYDVKM. Trimming cost V 1 base and J 3 bases, with 13 bases left between them.

The chain joins TRBV27 to TRBJ2-7, with TRBD2 matching over 8 bases. The CDR3 totals 15 residues. V was pared by 6 bases and J by 0 bases, with 7 bases of the junction left unmatched. Per germline, CDR1 MNHEY and CDR2 SMNVEV (reference sequence). The CDR3 is CASRLSGASSYEQYF. The CDR3 coding sequence is TGTGCCAGCAGACTTAGCGGGGCGAGCTCCTACGAGCAGTACTTC.

This chain connects TRBV30 to TRBJ2-7, with D possibly TRBD1 on 6 matching bases. The CDR3 contains 13 residues. V gave up 1 base and J gave up 3 bases, with 10 bases separating them. Germline CDR1 GTSNPN, CDR2 SVGIG (reference sequence). The CDR3 here is CAWSGQAGYEQYF. In DNA, the CDR3 is TGTGCCTGGAGTGGACAGGCCGGCTACGAGCAGTACTTC.

CDR3 in DNA: TGTGCCAGCAGCGTAGCCAGCGGGGGGCTCGGGGAGACCCAGTACTTC. Translating it yields CASSVASGGLGETQYF. The chain recombines TRBV9 with TRBJ2-5; 9 bases agree with TRBD2. Germline V gene lookup returns CDR1 SGDLS and CDR2 YYNGEE. The V gene end was trimmed by 0 bases and the J gene end by 5 bases; junction bases not matched to a gene: 8. The CDR3 has 16 amino acids.

This rearrangement joins TRBV20-1 to TRBJ2-7, with 9 bases matching TRBD2. This CDR3 is built from 14 residues. Germline loops: CDR1 DFQATT, CDR2 SNEGSKA (reference sequence). V lost 6 bases to trimming and J lost 2 bases; unmatched junction nucleotides: 8. CDR3 sequence: CSASSGTGPYEQYF. The DNA for the CDR3 is TGCAGTGCCTCTAGCGGGACGGGGCCCTACGAGCAGTACTTC.